Each of the 25 T cell receptor beta chains below was sequenced from the same sample in a study of a mutant IDH1 vaccine in newly diagnosed glioma. The sample's time point: week 5, during vaccination. Each dose of the vaccine consisted of 300 ug of mutant IDH1 20-mer peptide, with topical imiquimod. Assay used: immunoSEQ multiplex PCR; TCRdb lists only in-frame clones, some missing. The data show 50,000 or so clones, roughly 80% seen once. These receptors are not linked to any known antigen. The source was PBMCs, collected from a glioma patient whose treatment included an IDH1 peptide vaccine. These receptors all stem from a woman in her forties or fifties with glioma.

This clone was counted a single time. The chain is built from TRBV9 and TRBJ2-6; a weak D match, TRBD1 (5 bases). Trimming removed 8 bases from V and 0 bases from J, with 12 bases in between. This CDR3 comprises 15 residues. Germline loops: CDR1 SGDLS, CDR2 YYNGEE. The CDR3 region is CASGAGHSGANVLTF. The CDR3 coding sequence is TGTGCCAGTGGGGCAGGACACTCTGGGGCCAACGTCCTGACTTTC. The whole variable domain, remainder taken from reference TRBV9 and TRBJ2-6, is DSGVTQTPKHLITATGQRVTLRCSPRSGDLSVYWYQQSLDQGLQFLIQYYNGEERAKGNILERFSAQQFPDLHSELNLSSLELGDSALYFCASGAGHSGANVLTFGAGSRLTVL.

The rearrangement uses TRBV5-6 and TRBJ2-7; D not resolved. This CDR3 is 13 amino acids long. The ends were cut back, 0 bases at V and 2 bases at J, with 6 bases in the middle. Germline CDR1 reads SGHDT; CDR2 reads YYEEEE. CDR3 nucleotides: TGTGCCAGCAGCTTGGTAGATACCTACGAGCAGTACTTC. This codes for CASSLVDTYEQYF.

This rearrangement joins TRBV4-2 to TRBJ1-2; D possibly corresponds to TRBD1 (5 bases). The CDR3 has 15 residues. CDR1 and CDR2 (germline): LGHNA, YNFKEQ. V was trimmed by 0 bases and J by 0 bases, leaving 8 bases between them. The CDR3 DNA follows: TGTGCCAGCAGCCAAGACGCAGGGCCTAACTATGGCTACACCTTC. Its protein is CASSQDAGPNYGYTF.

The chain carries TRBV10-1 and TRBJ1-1; D not certain. Between the trimmed V and J ends, which lost 6 bases and 5 bases, there was a span of 13 bases. The CDR3 length is 13 residues. Germline CDR1 and CDR2: WNHNN and SYGVQD (reference sequence). This chain's CDR3 is CASRTAGYTEAFF. The CDR3 DNA sequence: TGCGCCAGCAGGACGGCGGGGTATACTGAAGCTTTCTTT.

The chain recombines TRBV7-2 with TRBJ1-5, with D uncertain. This CDR3 is 12 amino acids long. The germline CDR1 and CDR2 sequences are SGHTA and FQGNSA. The V gene lost 5 bases and the J gene lost 8 bases, with 10 bases spanning the gap. CDR3 loop: CASSPRREPQHF. CDR3 sequence (DNA): TGTGCCAGCAGCCCTCGGCGGGAGCCCCAGCATTTT.

The CDR3 nucleotides are TGTGCCAGCAGCCTCGAAGCGCGGCTGACTAATGAAAAACTGTTTTTT. Translating gives CASSLEARLTNEKLFF. The chain uses TRBV9 and TRBJ1-4; D gene uncertain. This CDR3 has 16 amino acids. The germline CDR1 and CDR2 sequences are SGDLS and YYNGEE. The V gene lost 4 bases and the J gene lost 2 bases, with 15 bases spanning the gap.

A single count supports this clone. The CDR3 DNA is TGTGCCAGCAGTTACAGGTTGAACACTGAAGCTTTCTTT. Its translation is CASSYRLNTEAFF. The chain recombines TRBV6-5 with TRBJ1-1; D gene unclear. This CDR3 contains 13 residues. V was trimmed by 2 bases and J by 0 bases, leaving 4 bases between them. Germline V CDR1 and CDR2: MNHEY, SVGAGI.

This clone was counted a single time. In DNA, the CDR3 is TGTGCCAGCCATGTCTATAGCAATCAGCCCCAGCATTTT. Residues: CASHVYSNQPQHF. This chain links TRBV2 with TRBJ1-5; the D is unclear. The V gene lost 8 bases and the J gene lost 0 bases, with 8 bases spanning the gap. The CDR3 consists of 13 residues. Germline V lookup: CDR1 SNHLY, CDR2 FYNNEI.

This clone is judged medium-sized. V gene TRBV6-1 combines with J gene TRBJ2-3; TRBD1 aligns across 11 bases. Germline V gene data show CDR1 as MNHNS and CDR2 as SASEGT. The CDR3 runs to 14 residues. V shed 4 bases and J 4 bases; nucleotides not matched to a gene: 1. CDR3 region: CASSGTGGADTQYF. Written as DNA, the CDR3 is TGTGCCAGCAGTGGGACAGGGGGCGCAGATACGCAGTATTTT.

This chain connects TRBV2 to TRBJ1-3; the D gene is possibly TRBD1 (5 bases). Per germline, CDR1 SNHLY and CDR2 FYNNEI. This CDR3 has 13 amino acids. Trimming removed 5 bases from V and 9 bases from J, with 14 bases in between. CDR3: CASSQVLRGTIYF. DNA of the CDR3: TGTGCCAGCAGTCAAGTCCTGAGGGGCACCATATATTTT.

The chain is built from TRBV6-6 and TRBJ1-2, with TRBD1 as a possible D gene (5 bases). CDR1 and CDR2 from the germline V gene are MNHNY and SVGAGI (reference sequence). Trimming removed 7 bases from V and 8 bases from J, with 14 bases in between. CDR3 length: 12 amino acids. The CDR3, as DNA: TGTGCCAGCAAGCAGGGTGTTCGCGGCTACACCTTC. Its protein product is CASKQGVRGYTF.

V gene TRBV27 combines with J gene TRBJ2-7; 7 bases are shared with TRBD1. With V trimmed by 5 bases and J by 3 bases, 1 base remained unmatched. The CDR3 runs to 12 residues. Germline V CDR1 and CDR2: MNHEY, SMNVEV (reference sequence). CDR3 amino acids: CASSTGVYEQYF. Written as DNA, the CDR3 is TGTGCCAGCAGTACAGGGGTCTACGAGCAGTACTTC.

This clone was detected a few times. The chain joins TRBV7-9 to TRBJ2-1; TRBD2 matches 10 bases. CDR1 is SEHNR, CDR2 FQNEAQ, per germline (reference sequence). The CDR3 runs to 16 residues. Trimming took 5 bases from V and 2 from J; bases not matched to a gene: 6. The CDR3: CASSKVTSGPYNEQFF. The CDR3 nucleotides read TGTGCCAGCAGCAAAGTGACTAGCGGGCCCTACAATGAGCAGTTCTTC.

The CDR3 DNA reads as TGTGCCAGCAGCTTGGCGCCTAGCGGGGGGGGGACCCAGTACTTC. Translating gives CASSLAPSGGGTQYF. This sequence joins TRBV5-6 and TRBJ2-5, with 12 nucleotides matching TRBD2. The V and J ends lost 0 bases and 7 bases, in that order; junction bases with no gene match: 4. The CDR3 totals 15 residues. Looked up from germline, CDR1 is SGHDT and CDR2 is YYEEEE.

This clone was detected a few times. The genes are TRBV9 and TRBJ1-1; no clear D gene. Trimming took off 2 bases at V and 5 bases at J, with 13 bases between the two ends. From germline, CDR1 is SGDLS and CDR2 YYNGEE. The CDR3 contains 14 residues. This CDR3 is CASSVDTWRTEAFF. CDR3 nucleotide sequence: TGTGCCAGCAGCGTTGACACATGGAGAACTGAAGCTTTCTTT. Filled out from reference TRBV9 and TRBJ1-1, the complete variable domain reads DSGVTQTPKHLITATGQRVTLRCSPRSGDLSVYWYQQSLDQGLQFLIQYYNGEERAKGNILERFSAQQFPDLHSELNLSSLELGDSALYFCASSVDTWRTEAFFGQGTRLTVV.

V gene TRBV6-5 combines with J gene TRBJ2-7, with D hard to call. The V gene lost 6 bases and the J gene lost 3 bases, with 6 bases spanning the gap. The CDR3 spans 11 residues. The V gene's germline CDR1 is MNHEY and CDR2 SVGAGI. CDR3 amino acids: CASSRNYEQYF. In DNA, the CDR3 is TGTGCCAGCAGCCGGAACTACGAGCAGTACTTC.

The chain employs TRBV30 and TRBJ2-7; D gene uncertain. The CDR3 extends over 11 amino acids. CDR1 GTSNPN and CDR2 SVGIG come from the germline V gene (reference sequence). V lost 1 base, J lost 4 bases, and 5 bases lay in between. The DNA for the CDR3 is TGTGCCTGGAGTGCTATGTACGAGCAGTACTTC. Encoded protein: CAWSAMYEQYF. Full variable domain (missing parts from reference TRBV30 and TRBJ2-7): SQTIHQWPATLVQPVGSPLSLECTVEGTSNPNLYWYRQAAGRGLQLLFYSVGIGQISSEVPQNLSASRPQDRQFILSSKKLLLSDSGFYLCAWSAMYEQYFGPGTRLTVT.

CDR3 residues: CASSLEKAGSSGYTF. CDR3 in DNA: TGCGCCAGCAGCCTGGAGAAGGCGGGGTCGAGTGGCTACACCTTC. V usage is TRBV4-3 and J usage is TRBJ1-2; D call uncertain. From germline, CDR1 is LGHNA and CDR2 YSLEER. This CDR3 comprises 15 residues. V lost 4 bases to trimming and J lost 7 bases, with 19 bases between them.

The J gene is TRBJ1-3, the V gene TRBV19, with D hard to call. Between the trimmed V and J ends, which lost 3 bases and 0 bases, there was a span of 6 bases. This CDR3 is 14 amino acids long. Per germline, CDR1 LNHDA and CDR2 SQIVND (reference sequence). CDR3 residues: CASSMTDSGNTIYF. As DNA, the CDR3 is TGTGCCAGTAGTATGACTGACTCTGGAAACACCATATATTTT.

The V and J genes are TRBV5-8 and TRBJ2-7; maybe TRBD1 (5 bases). The CDR3 covers 12 residues. Looked up from germline, CDR1 is SGHTS and CDR2 is YDEGEE. V was clipped by 4 bases and J by 3 bases, with 8 bases between them. DNA for the CDR3: TGTGCCAGCAGCCCGACAGACTACGAGCAGTACTTC. This encodes CASSPTDYEQYF.

The rearrangement joins TRBV14 to TRBJ2-2; D is unclear. The V and J ends lost 1 base and 1 base respectively, with 13 bases between them. Germline CDR1 SGHDN, CDR2 FVKESK. This CDR3 has 17 amino acids. Here the CDR3 DNA reads TGTGCCAGCAGCCAAGCAGGCGGAATTAGGAACACCGGGGAGCTGTTTTTT. Translation gives CASSQAGGIRNTGELFF. Combining the CDR3 with reference TRBV14 and TRBJ2-2 gives the whole variable domain EAGVTQFPSHSVIEKGQTVTLRCDPISGHDNLYWYRRVMGKEIKFLLHFVKESKQDESGMPNNRFLAERTGGTYSTLKVQPAELEDSGVYFCASSQAGGIRNTGELFFGEGSRLTVL.

This clone was seen just once. The chain recombines TRBV4-3 with TRBJ1-2, with 9 positions matching TRBD1. J was trimmed by 4 bases and V by 5 bases; bases with no gene match: 8. The CDR3 is made up of 15 amino acids. The germline V gene has CDR1 LGHNA and CDR2 YSLEER. The DNA of the CDR3 is TGCGCCAGCAGCGAACCGGGACAGGGAATCTATGGCTACACCTTC. The encoded protein is CASSEPGQGIYGYTF.

This chain connects TRBV21-1 to TRBJ2-7; the D call TRBD2 from the table was never checked on the DNA. TRBV21-1 is listed as a pseudogene. The CDR3 runs 13 residues. The CDR3 is CASVREPYREQYF. The CDR3 DNA is TGTGCCAGCGTCCGGGAGCCATATCGGGAGCAGTACTTC.

The V and J genes are TRBV29-1 and TRBJ2-3; TRBD2 might be the D (7 bases). Germline loops: CDR1 SQVTM, CDR2 ANQGSEA. This CDR3 has 12 residues. V was pared by 3 bases and J by 6 bases, with 10 bases between. The CDR3 sequence: CSVDEGGDTQYF. The CDR3 nucleotides are TGCAGCGTTGACGAGGGGGGGGATACGCAGTATTTT.

The chain combines TRBV2 with TRBJ1-6; a possible D gene is TRBD1 (5 bases). CDR3 length equals 16 residues. Trimming took 6 bases from V and 0 from J, leaving 12 bases between them. Looked up from germline, CDR1 is SNHLY and CDR2 is FYNNEI. Written as DNA, the CDR3 is TGTGCCAGCAGGGGACCGTCGAGCTCCTATAATTCACCCCTCCACTTT. Translation: CASRGPSSSYNSPLHF.